A selection of T cell receptor beta chains follows, all from one sample in a study of technical replicates of blood from a few donors. Sequenced by immunoSEQ multiplex PCR; TCRdb stores in-frame clones only, minus some. The data show almost 90,000 clones, about 95% seen once. Material for sequencing was T cells isolated from PBMCs. Source of these receptors: a human donor in good health. The CDR3 runs from the conserved cysteine through the conserved F or W. D genes are given only for firm matches. Size is omitted from some rows. Given values are once, few, many or a class for expanded clones.

cdr3_aa cdr3_nt clone_size j_call d_call v_call
CASRETGEWTEAFF TGTGCCAGCAGGGAAACAGGGGAGTGGACTGAAGCTTTCTTT few TRBJ1-1 TRBD1 TRBV6-1
CASSPRDDRESGYTF TGTGCCAGCTCACCACGAGACGACAGGGAAAGTGGCTACACCTTC NA TRBJ1-2 TRBD1 TRBV18
CASSLGQSNQPQHF TGTGCCAGCAGTTTGGGACAGAGCAATCAGCCCCAGCATTTT NA TRBJ1-5 TRBD1 TRBV27
CASSFRGRAQDTQYF TGTGCCAGCAGCTTCCGCGGGAGGGCACAAGATACGCAGTATTTT NA TRBJ2-3 TRBD2 TRBV5-4
CASSSPGLAGGYNEQFF TGTGCCAGCAGCTCCCCGGGACTAGCGGGAGGATACAATGAGCAGTTCTTC NA TRBJ2-1 TRBD2 TRBV7-9
CSVELAGNEQYF TGCAGCGTTGAACTAGCGGGAAACGAGCAGTACTTC NA TRBJ2-7 TRBD2 TRBV29-1
CASSWTYKDRGLNEQYF TGCGCCAGCAGCTGGACGTACAAGGACAGGGGGCTTAACGAGCAGTACTTC NA TRBJ2-7 TRBD1 TRBV5-1
CASSFPGNYGYTF TGTGCCAGCAGTTTCCCCGGGAACTATGGCTACACCTTC NA TRBJ1-2 NA TRBV28
CASSLVAPQDTEAFF TGCGCCAGCAGCTTGGTCGCCCCCCAGGACACTGAAGCTTTCTTT NA TRBJ1-1 NA TRBV5-1
CASSPVAGTDTQYF TGCGCCAGCAGCCCGGTCGCAGGGACAGATACGCAGTATTTT NA TRBJ2-3 NA TRBV5-1
CASIPGGGPYEQYF TGTGCCAGCATCCCCGGGGGGGGACCCTACGAGCAGTACTTC NA TRBJ2-7 TRBD2 TRBV7-9
CASSHRDNTYEQYF TGTGCCAGCAGCCACCGGGACAATACCTACGAGCAGTACTTC NA TRBJ2-7 NA TRBV9
CSVVGGLETQYF TGCAGCGTTGTCGGGGGGCTCGAGACCCAGTACTTC NA TRBJ2-5 NA TRBV29-1
CASSKGERDTQYF TGTGCCAGTAGTAAGGGAGAGAGAGATACGCAGTATTTT NA TRBJ2-3 NA TRBV19
CSVGQGDGEAFF TGCAGCGTGGGACAGGGGGATGGTGAAGCTTTCTTT NA TRBJ1-1 TRBD1 TRBV29-1
CACRGRGMNTEAFF TGTGCCTGCAGGGGGCGCGGAATGAACACTGAAGCTTTCTTT NA TRBJ1-1 TRBD1 TRBV19
CASSFAPRNEQFF TGTGCCAGCAGTTTCGCGCCTAGAAATGAGCAGTTCTTC once TRBJ2-1 NA TRBV27
CASSLIGLGGAQETQYF TGTGCCAGCAGCCTAATAGGACTAGGCGGGGCCCAAGAGACCCAGTACTTC NA TRBJ2-5 TRBD2 TRBV7-9
CASSLRPGDNYGYTF TGCGCCAGCAGCTTGAGGCCAGGGGATAACTATGGCTACACCTTC NA TRBJ1-2 NA TRBV5-1
CASSIVDTGELFF TGTGCCAGTAGTATAGTAGACACCGGGGAGCTGTTTTTT NA TRBJ2-2 NA TRBV19
CASSPLTSNNEQFF TGCGCCAGCAGCCCCCTGACTAGTAACAATGAGCAGTTCTTC NA TRBJ2-1 NA TRBV4-1
CASSLGLAGLMEEQFF TGTGCCAGCAGCTTAGGTCTAGCGGGACTAATGGAGGAGCAGTTCTTC NA TRBJ2-1 TRBD2 TRBV7-3
CASSFEDRADTQYF TGTGCCAGCAGCTTTGAGGACAGGGCAGATACGCAGTATTTT NA TRBJ2-3 NA TRBV12-1
CASSPGTAYGYTF TGCGCCAGCAGCCCGGGGACAGCCTATGGCTACACCTTC NA TRBJ1-2 TRBD1 TRBV5-1
CASSNQSRGYYEQYF TGTGCCAGCAGCAATCAGAGCCGGGGTTACTACGAGCAGTACTTC NA TRBJ2-7 NA TRBV21-1
CASTYSGGQETQYF TGTGCCAGTACTTATAGCGGAGGCCAAGAGACCCAGTACTTC NA TRBJ2-5 NA TRBV19
CASSLGQGYNYGYTF TGTGCCAGCAGTTTAGGACAGGGTTATAACTATGGCTACACCTTC NA TRBJ1-2 TRBD1 TRBV27
CASSRRDSPDNEQFF TGTGCCAGCAGCCGCCGGGACTCTCCGGACAATGAGCAGTTCTTC NA TRBJ2-1 NA TRBV7-3
CASSPPPGSDTQYF TGTGCCAGCTCACCACCGCCGGGATCAGATACGCAGTATTTT NA TRBJ2-3 NA TRBV18
CASSQAGSLNEQFF TGCGCCAGCAGCCAGGCGGGAAGCTTAAATGAGCAGTTCTTC NA TRBJ2-1 NA TRBV4-3
CASSEGTSGNEQFF TGTGCCAGCAGCGAAGGGACTAGCGGGAATGAGCAGTTCTTC NA TRBJ2-1 NA TRBV21-1
CASSPSGRETQYF TGTGCCAGCAGTCCTAGCGGGAGGGAGACCCAGTACTTC NA TRBJ2-5 TRBD2 TRBV6-6
CASSGTGGYEQYF TGTGCCAGTAGCGGGACAGGGGGATACGAGCAGTACTTC NA TRBJ2-7 TRBD1 TRBV19
CATNGAGGEKLFF TGTGCCACCAACGGGGCAGGGGGTGAAAAACTGTTTTTT NA TRBJ1-4 TRBD1 TRBV2
CASSLDSGSDTGELFF TGTGCCAGCAGCTTAGATAGCGGGAGCGACACCGGGGAGCTGTTTTTT NA TRBJ2-2 TRBD2 TRBV7-2
CASSNRTGKWNTEAFF TGCGCCAGCAGCAACCGGACAGGGAAATGGAACACTGAAGCTTTCTTT NA TRBJ1-1 TRBD1 TRBV5-1